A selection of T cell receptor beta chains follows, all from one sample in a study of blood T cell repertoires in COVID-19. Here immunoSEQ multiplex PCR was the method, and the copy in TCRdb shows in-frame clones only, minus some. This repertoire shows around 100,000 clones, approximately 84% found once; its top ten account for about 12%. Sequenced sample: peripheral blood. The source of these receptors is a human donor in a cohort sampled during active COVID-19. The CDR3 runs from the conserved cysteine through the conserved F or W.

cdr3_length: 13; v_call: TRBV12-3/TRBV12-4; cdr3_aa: CASSPPQGYEQYF
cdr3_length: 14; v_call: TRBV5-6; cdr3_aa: CASSSTGERIEAFF
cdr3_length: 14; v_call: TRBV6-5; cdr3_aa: CASSPAGVVTEAFF
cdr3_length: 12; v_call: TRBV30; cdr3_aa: CAWSLGQPKAFF
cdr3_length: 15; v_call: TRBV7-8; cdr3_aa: CASSLAVGLNEKLFF
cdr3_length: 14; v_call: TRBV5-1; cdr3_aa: CASIQGGNTGELFF
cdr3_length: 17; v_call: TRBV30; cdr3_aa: CAWSVNLGQGSNQPQHF
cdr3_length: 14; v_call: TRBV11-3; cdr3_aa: CASSFELNTGELFF
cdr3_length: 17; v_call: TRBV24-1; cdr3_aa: CATSEARQGARNTEAFF
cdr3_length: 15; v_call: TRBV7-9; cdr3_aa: CASSPPGQGRETQYF
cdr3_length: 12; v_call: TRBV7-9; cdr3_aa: CASRGTGYGYTF
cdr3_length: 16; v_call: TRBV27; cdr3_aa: CASSWGQGLGKNIQYF
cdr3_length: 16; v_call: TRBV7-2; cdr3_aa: CASSPQVGRDNQPQHF
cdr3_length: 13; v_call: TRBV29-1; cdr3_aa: CSVVDRGNYGYTF
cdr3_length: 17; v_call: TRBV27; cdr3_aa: CASSPRYRGAGTDTQYF
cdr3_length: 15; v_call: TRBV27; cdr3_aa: CASSPTLTGRTEAFF
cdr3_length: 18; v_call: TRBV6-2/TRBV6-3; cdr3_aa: CASTPGLAGGFLTDTQYF
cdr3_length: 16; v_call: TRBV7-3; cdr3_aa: CASSLLPAGKEETQYF
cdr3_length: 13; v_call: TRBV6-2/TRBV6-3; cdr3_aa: CASSDRSVSPLHF
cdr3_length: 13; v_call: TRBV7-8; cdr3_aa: CASSRMAVDIQYF
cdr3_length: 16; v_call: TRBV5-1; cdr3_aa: CASRRTSGGPYNEQFF
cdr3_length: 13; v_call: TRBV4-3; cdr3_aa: CASSHQGVPGYTF
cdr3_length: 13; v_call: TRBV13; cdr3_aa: CASSLSGDYEQYF
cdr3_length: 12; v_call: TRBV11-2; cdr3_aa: CASSLGGVEQYF
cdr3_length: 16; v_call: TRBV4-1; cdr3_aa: CASSQEQGISNQPQHF
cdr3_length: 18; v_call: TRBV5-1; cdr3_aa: CASSLSGLAGAGQETQYF
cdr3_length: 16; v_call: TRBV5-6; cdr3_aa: CASSSGLAGSTGELFF
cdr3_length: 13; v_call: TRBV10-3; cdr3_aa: CAISALVGNTIYF
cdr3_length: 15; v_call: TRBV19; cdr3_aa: CASSPQQGRVQPQHF
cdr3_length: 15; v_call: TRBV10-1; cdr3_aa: CASSATGVGNSPLHF
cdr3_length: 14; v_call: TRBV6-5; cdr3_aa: CASRPTGANTEAFF
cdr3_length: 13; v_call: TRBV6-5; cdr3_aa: CASSLAINQPQHF
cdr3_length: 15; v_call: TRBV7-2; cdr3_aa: CASSLAWDRGEKLFF
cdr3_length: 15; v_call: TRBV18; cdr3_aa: CASSPAPGEQETQYF
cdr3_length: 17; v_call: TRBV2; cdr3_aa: CASSATGGMTSTDTQYF
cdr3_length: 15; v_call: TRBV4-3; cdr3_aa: CASSQGATMNTEAFF
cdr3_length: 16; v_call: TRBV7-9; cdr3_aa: CASSSGPGTGADTQYF
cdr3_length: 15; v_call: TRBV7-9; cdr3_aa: CASSLVDRGDSPLHF
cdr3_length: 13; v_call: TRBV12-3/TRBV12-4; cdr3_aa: CASRGTGADTQYF
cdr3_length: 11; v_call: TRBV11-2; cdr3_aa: CASSLAYEQYF
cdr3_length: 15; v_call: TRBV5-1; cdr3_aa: CASSSNPTVNEKLFF
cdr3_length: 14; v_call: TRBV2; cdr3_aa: CASSTDRSQEKLFF